The 18 T cell receptor beta chains below come from one sample, sequenced in a study of blood T cell repertoires in COVID-19. TCRdb keeps only in-frame clones here, not all; method: immunoSEQ multiplex PCR. Altogether tens of thousands of clones are present, around 88% being singletons, with the ten largest covering roughly 5.4%. The sequencing input was peripheral blood. The receptors were gathered from a man in his 60s with acute or convalescent COVID-19.

This chain links TRBV19 with TRBJ1-1; TRBD1 matches at 8 bases. CDR3 length: 14 amino acids. Germline CDR1 reads LNHDA; CDR2 reads SQIVND (reference sequence). Germline trimming cut 6 bases from V and 6 bases from J; bases unmatched to any gene: 9. DNA for the CDR3: TGTGCCAGTAGACTCAGGGGGCCTGCCCCTGAAGCTTTCTTT. Its protein is CASRLRGPAPEAFF. Variable domain in full (rest from reference TRBV19 and TRBJ1-1): DGGITQSPKYLFRKEGQNVTLSCEQNLNHDAMYWYRQDPGQGLRLIYYSQIVNDFQKGDIAEGYSVSREKKESFPLTVTSAQKNPTAFYLCASRLRGPAPEAFFGQGTRLTVV.

The rearrangement links TRBV3-1 (or the pseudogene TRBV3-2) to TRBJ2-7; TRBD2 matches at 7 bases. The CDR3 is 17 amino acids. From germline, CDR1 is LGHDT and CDR2 YNNKEL (reference sequence). The J segment lost 3 bases and the V segment lost 0 bases, leaving 11 bases of the junction unmatched. CDR3 residues: CASSQDSGGWQVYEQYF. The CDR3, as DNA: TGTGCCAGCAGCCAAGATTCGGGGGGTTGGCAGGTCTACGAGCAGTACTTC.

V gene TRBV19 combines with J gene TRBJ2-5; D gene uncertain. Germline lookup yields CDR1 LNHDA and CDR2 SQIVND (reference sequence). With 3 bases removed from V and 5 bases from J, the gap between germline ends came to 10 bases. The CDR3 consists of 13 residues. As DNA, the CDR3 is TGTGCCAGTAGTATCCACTTGTTGGAGACCCAGTACTTC. Its protein is CASSIHLLETQYF.

This chain links TRBV2 with TRBJ1-6; maybe TRBD1 (5 bases). CDR1 is SNHLY and CDR2 is FYNNEI in the germline V gene. The CDR3 has 16 residues. Between the trimmed V and J ends, which lost 6 bases and 0 bases, there was a span of 12 bases. CDR3 coding DNA: TGTGCCAGCAGCGCTTACAGGAGCTCCTATAATTCACCCCTCCACTTT. This sequence encodes CASSAYRSSYNSPLHF.

The chain uses TRBV24-1 and TRBJ2-6; 7 nucleotides agree with TRBD1. This CDR3 spans 17 amino acids. Trimming at V came to 2 bases and at J to 1 base, leaving 4 bases not matched to a gene. CDR1 KGHDR and CDR2 SFDVKD come from the germline V gene. CDR3 region: CATSDSPTGSGANVLTF. The CDR3 coding sequence is TGTGCCACCAGTGATTCCCCGACAGGGTCTGGGGCCAACGTCCTGACTTTC.

This chain links TRBV9 with TRBJ1-5; D not resolved. The ends were cut back, 0 bases at V and 5 bases at J, with 9 bases in the middle. The CDR3 extends over 14 amino acids. Germline values: CDR1 SGDLS, CDR2 YYNGEE. DNA for the CDR3: TGTGCCAGCAGCGTAGTGGAAGAGGATCAGCCCCAGCATTTT. Encoded protein: CASSVVEEDQPQHF.

The chain couples TRBV18 to TRBJ2-7; tentatively, D is TRBD2 (7 bases). The CDR3 is 14 amino acids. CDR1 is KGHSH, CDR2 LQKENI, per germline. Trimming took off 5 bases at V and 2 bases at J, with 13 bases between the two ends. CDR3 nucleotide sequence: TGTGCCAGCTCAAGGGGGGGAGAGACCTACGAGCAGTACTTC. Protein sequence: CASSRGGETYEQYF.

V and J are TRBV19 and TRBJ1-1; 7 positions agree with TRBD1. V dropped 5 bases and J dropped 3; count of bases not matched to a gene: 6. The CDR3 consists of 14 residues. Germline CDR1 LNHDA, CDR2 SQIVND (reference sequence). The CDR3 region has the DNA TGTGCCAGTAGTCGGGCAGGGGGTTACACTGAAGCTTTCTTT. Its protein is CASSRAGGYTEAFF.

The rearrangement links TRBV6-2 or TRBV6-3 to TRBJ1-2; D is undetermined. The CDR3 extends over 12 amino acids. Germline V gene sequence: CDR1 MNHEY, CDR2 SVGEGT. Trimming removed 5 bases at V and 1 base at J, with 5 bases between. CDR3 DNA: TGTGCCAGCAGTCACAGTAACTATGGCTACACCTTC. It yields the protein CASSHSNYGYTF.

The rearrangement joins TRBV29-1 to TRBJ2-2; 11 bases line up with TRBD1. The CDR3 extends over 14 amino acids. CDR1 and CDR2 (germline): SQVTM, ANQGSEA. After removal of 7 bases from V and 7 bases from J, the junction contained 8 bases not matched to a gene. The CDR3 DNA follows: TGCAGCGCCGCCGGGACAGGGGGGGGCGGGGAGCTGTTTTTT. Translating it yields CSAAGTGGGGELFF.

The chain joins TRBV30 to TRBJ2-7; 8 positions match TRBD1. CDR1 GTSNPN and CDR2 SVGIG come from the germline V gene (reference sequence). CDR3 length: 14 amino acids. Germline trimming cut 0 bases from V and 1 base from J; bases unmatched to any gene: 2. CDR3 in DNA: TGTGCCTGGAGTGTCGACAGGGGATCCTACGAGCAGTACTTC. Translating gives CAWSVDRGSYEQYF.

V and J are TRBV10-3 and TRBJ2-3; D is perhaps TRBD2 (6 bases). This CDR3 region has 14 residues. Germline V gene data show CDR1 as ENHRY and CDR2 as SYGVKD. V dropped 8 bases and J dropped 2 bases, with 14 bases sitting between them. The CDR3 protein is CAISTSRATDTQYF. The CDR3, as DNA: TGTGCCATCTCAACTAGCCGAGCCACAGATACGCAGTATTTT.

V is TRBV10-1 and J is TRBJ2-1; 9 nucleotides align to TRBD1. CDR1 WNHNN and CDR2 SYGVQD come from the germline V gene (reference sequence). J gave up 9 bases and V 3 bases, and 3 bases lay outside the gene matches. The CDR3 has 13 amino acids. In nucleotides, the CDR3 is TGCGCCAGCAGTGAACAGGGGGCGGGTGAGCAGTTCTTC. It yields the protein CASSEQGAGEQFF.

The chain employs TRBV7-2 and TRBJ2-3, with 12 bases that match TRBD2. The J segment lost 2 bases and the V segment lost 0 bases, leaving 12 bases of the junction unmatched. This CDR3 spans 20 amino acids. The V gene's germline CDR1 is SGHTA and CDR2 FQGNSA. The CDR3 spells CASSLALWASGGANTDTQYF. CDR3 coding DNA: TGTGCCAGCAGCTTAGCGCTGTGGGCTAGCGGGGGGGCCAACACAGATACGCAGTATTTT. Together with reference TRBV7-2 and TRBJ2-3, the CDR3 gives the full variable domain: GAGVSQSPSNKVTEKGKDVELRCDPISGHTALYWYRQSLGQGLEFLIYFQGNSAPDKSGLPSDRFSAERTGGSVSTLTIQRTQQEDSAVYLCASSLALWASGGANTDTQYFGPGTRLTVL.

The genes are TRBV7-9 and TRBJ1-1; 7 nucleotides match TRBD1. In germline, CDR1 is SEHNR, CDR2 FQNEAQ (reference sequence). With V trimmed by 5 bases and J by 5 bases, 8 bases remained unmatched. CDR3 length: 14 amino acids. This CDR3 reads CASSTGQALTEAFF. The CDR3 region has the DNA TGTGCCAGCAGCACCGGACAGGCCTTAACTGAAGCTTTCTTT.

The rearrangement links TRBV7-2 to TRBJ2-3; 8 nucleotides agree with TRBD2. J gave up 2 bases and V 3 bases, and 1 base lay outside the gene matches. Per germline, CDR1 SGHTA and CDR2 FQGNSA. This CDR3 has 14 residues. CDR3 bases: TGTGCCAGCAGCTTGCGGGGGGACACAGATACGCAGTATTTT. The encoded protein is CASSLRGDTDTQYF.

The chain has TRBV18 and TRBJ1-1, with D possibly matching TRBD1 (5 bases). The V end was cut by 2 bases, the J end by 6 bases, with 22 bases between. CDR1 is KGHSH, CDR2 LQKENI, per germline. The CDR3 sequence is 17 residues long. The CDR3 nucleotides read TGTGCCAGCTCACCAAGCGCCCGCTTCGACAGACTTCCTGAAGCTTTCTTT. It translates to CASSPSARFDRLPEAFF.

This rearrangement joins TRBV7-2 to TRBJ1-4; D uncertain. The germline V gene encodes CDR1 SGHTA and CDR2 FQGNSA. Trimming took 5 bases from V and 5 from J, leaving 12 bases between them. CDR3 length equals 14 residues. DNA of the CDR3: TGTGCCAGCAGCCCAAGCTCGTGGAATGAAAAACTGTTTTTT. This sequence encodes CASSPSSWNEKLFF.